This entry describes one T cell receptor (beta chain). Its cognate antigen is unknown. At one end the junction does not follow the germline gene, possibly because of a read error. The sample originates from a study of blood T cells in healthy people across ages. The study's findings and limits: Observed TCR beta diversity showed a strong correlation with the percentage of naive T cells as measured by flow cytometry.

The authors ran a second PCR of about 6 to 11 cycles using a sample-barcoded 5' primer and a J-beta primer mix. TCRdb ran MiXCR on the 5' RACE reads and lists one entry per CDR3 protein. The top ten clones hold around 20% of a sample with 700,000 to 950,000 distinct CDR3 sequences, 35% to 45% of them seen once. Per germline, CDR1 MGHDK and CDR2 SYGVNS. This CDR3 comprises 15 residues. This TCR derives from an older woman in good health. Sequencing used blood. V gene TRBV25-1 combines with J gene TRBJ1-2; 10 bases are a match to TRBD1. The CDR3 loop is CAGSSTTGGWYGYTF. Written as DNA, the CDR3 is TGTGCCGGCAGTTCAACGACAGGGGGCTGGTATGGCTACACCTTC.